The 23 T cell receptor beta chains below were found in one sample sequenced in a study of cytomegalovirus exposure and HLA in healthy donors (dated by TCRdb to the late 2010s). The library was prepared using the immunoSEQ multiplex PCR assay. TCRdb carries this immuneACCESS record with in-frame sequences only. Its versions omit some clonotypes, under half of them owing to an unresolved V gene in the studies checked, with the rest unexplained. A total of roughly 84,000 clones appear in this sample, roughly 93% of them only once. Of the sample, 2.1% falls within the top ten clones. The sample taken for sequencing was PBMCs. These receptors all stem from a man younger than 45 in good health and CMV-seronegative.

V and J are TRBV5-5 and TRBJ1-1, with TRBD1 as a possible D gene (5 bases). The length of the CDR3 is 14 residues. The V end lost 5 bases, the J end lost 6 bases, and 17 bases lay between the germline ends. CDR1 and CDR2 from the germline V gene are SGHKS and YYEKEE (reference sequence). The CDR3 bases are TGTGCCAGCAGTATCCAGGGATTTAGACCTGAAGCTTTCTTT. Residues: CASSIQGFRPEAFF.

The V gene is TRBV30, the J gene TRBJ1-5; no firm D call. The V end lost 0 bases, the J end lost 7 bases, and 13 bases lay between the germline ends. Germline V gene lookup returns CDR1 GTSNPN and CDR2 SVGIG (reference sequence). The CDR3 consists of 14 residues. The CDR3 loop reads CAWSVLGASQPQHF. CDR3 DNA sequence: TGTGCCTGGAGTGTATTAGGAGCGAGCCAGCCCCAGCATTTT.

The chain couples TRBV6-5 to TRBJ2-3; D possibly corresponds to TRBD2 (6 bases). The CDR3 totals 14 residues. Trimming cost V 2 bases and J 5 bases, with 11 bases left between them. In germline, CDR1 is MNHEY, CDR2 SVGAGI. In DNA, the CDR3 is TGTGCCAGCAGTTACAGACTAGATCTAGATACGCAGTATTTT. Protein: CASSYRLDLDTQYF.

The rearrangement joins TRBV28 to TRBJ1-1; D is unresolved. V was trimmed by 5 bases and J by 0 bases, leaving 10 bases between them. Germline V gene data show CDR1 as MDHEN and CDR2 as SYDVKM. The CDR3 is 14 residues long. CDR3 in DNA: TGTGCCAGCAGTACCCCGAGCCTGAACACTGAAGCTTTCTTT. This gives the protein CASSTPSLNTEAFF.

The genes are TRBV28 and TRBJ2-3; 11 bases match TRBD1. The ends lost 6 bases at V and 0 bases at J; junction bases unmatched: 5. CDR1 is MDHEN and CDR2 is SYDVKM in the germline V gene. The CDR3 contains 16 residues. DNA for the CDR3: TGTGCCAGCAGCCCGGGACAGGGGGTTAGCACAGATACGCAGTATTTT. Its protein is CASSPGQGVSTDTQYF.

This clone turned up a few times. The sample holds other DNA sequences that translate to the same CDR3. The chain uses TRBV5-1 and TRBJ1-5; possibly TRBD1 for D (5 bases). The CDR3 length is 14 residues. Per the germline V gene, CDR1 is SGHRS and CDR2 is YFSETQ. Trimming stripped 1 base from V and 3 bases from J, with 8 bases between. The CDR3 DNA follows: TGCGCCAGCAGCTTGACAGGTAACAATCAGCCCCAGCATTTT. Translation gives CASSLTGNNQPQHF.

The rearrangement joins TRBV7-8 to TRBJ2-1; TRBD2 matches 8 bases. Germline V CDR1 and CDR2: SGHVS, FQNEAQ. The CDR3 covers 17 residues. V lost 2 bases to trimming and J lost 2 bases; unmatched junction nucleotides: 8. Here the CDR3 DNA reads TGTGCCAGCAGCTTACACCCTGCCGGGGGGGCCTACAATGAGCAGTTCTTC. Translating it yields CASSLHPAGGAYNEQFF.

CDR3 region: CASSLGELPYEQYF. The CDR3 DNA is TGTGCCAGCAGTTTAGGAGAACTCCCCTACGAGCAGTACTTC. This chain links TRBV28 with TRBJ2-7; D is unclear. CDR1 and CDR2 (germline): MDHEN, SYDVKM. The V and J ends lost 2 bases and 2 bases respectively, with 10 bases between them. The CDR3 has 14 residues.

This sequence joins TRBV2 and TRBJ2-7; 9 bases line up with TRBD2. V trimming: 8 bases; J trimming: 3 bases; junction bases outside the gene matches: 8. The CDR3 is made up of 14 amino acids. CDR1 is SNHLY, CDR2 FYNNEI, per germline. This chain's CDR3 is CASGGLAGSYEQYF. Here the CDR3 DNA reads TGTGCCAGCGGGGGGCTAGCGGGGAGCTACGAGCAGTACTTC.

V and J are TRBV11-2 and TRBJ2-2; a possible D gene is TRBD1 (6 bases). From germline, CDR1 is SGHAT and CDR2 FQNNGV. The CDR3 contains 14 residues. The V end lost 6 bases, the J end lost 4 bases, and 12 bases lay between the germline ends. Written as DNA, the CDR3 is TGTGCCAGCAGGCGGGCAGGGGTCACCGGGGAGCTGTTTTTT. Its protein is CASRRAGVTGELFF.

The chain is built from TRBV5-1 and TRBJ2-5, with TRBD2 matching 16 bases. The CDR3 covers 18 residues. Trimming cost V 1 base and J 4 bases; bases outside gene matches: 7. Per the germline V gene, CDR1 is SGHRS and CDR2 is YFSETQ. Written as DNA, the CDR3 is TGCGCCAGCAGCTTGCCGCCGGGACTAGCGGGGGGGGGAGAGACCCAGTACTTC. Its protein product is CASSLPPGLAGGGETQYF.

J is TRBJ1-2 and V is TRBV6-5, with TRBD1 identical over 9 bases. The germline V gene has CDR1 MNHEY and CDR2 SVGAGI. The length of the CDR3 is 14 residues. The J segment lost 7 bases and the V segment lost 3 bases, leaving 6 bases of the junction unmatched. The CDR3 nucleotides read TGTGCCAGCAGTTATACCGGACAGGGGCTTGGCTACACCTTC. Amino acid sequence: CASSYTGQGLGYTF.

The chain's CDR3 is CASSLDGGSSYEQYF. The DNA of the CDR3 is TGTGCCAGCAGCTTAGATGGCGGGAGTTCCTACGAGCAGTACTTC. The V call is TRBV7-3, the J call TRBJ2-7; 7 positions match TRBD2. Per the germline V gene, CDR1 is SGHTA and CDR2 is FQGTGA. The V and J ends lost 2 bases and 1 base, in that order; junction bases with no gene match: 5. CDR3 length: 15 amino acids.

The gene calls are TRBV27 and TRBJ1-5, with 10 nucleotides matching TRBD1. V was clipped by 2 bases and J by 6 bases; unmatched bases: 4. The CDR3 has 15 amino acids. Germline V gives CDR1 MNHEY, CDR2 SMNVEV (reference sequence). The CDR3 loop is CASSLGTGAGQPQHF. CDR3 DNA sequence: TGTGCCAGCAGTTTAGGGACAGGGGCTGGTCAGCCCCAGCATTTT.

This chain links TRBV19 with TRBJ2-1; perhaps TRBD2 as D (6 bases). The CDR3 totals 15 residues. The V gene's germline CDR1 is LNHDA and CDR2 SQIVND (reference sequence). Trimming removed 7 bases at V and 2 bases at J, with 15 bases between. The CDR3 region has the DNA TGTGCCAGTACCTCGGGGGACTTCGCCTACAATGAGCAGTTCTTC. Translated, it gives CASTSGDFAYNEQFF.

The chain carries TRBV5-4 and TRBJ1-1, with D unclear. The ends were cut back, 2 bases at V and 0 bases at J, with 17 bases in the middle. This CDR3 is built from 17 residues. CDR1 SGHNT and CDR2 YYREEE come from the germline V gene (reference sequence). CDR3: CASSFRLVATMNTEAFF. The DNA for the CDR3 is TGTGCCAGCAGCTTTCGACTGGTCGCCACCATGAACACTGAAGCTTTCTTT.

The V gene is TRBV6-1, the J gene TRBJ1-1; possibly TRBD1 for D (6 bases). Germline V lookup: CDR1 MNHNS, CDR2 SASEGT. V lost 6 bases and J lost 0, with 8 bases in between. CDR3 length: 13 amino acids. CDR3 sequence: CASRGHVNTEAFF. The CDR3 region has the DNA TGTGCCAGCAGGGGACATGTGAACACTGAAGCTTTCTTT.

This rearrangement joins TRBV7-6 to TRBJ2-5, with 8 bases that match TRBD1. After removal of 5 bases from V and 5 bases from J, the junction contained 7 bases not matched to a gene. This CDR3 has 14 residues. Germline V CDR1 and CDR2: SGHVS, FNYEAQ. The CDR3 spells CASSPGTGRETQYF. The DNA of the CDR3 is TGTGCCAGCAGCCCAGGGACAGGAAGGGAGACCCAGTACTTC.

The CDR3: CASSLDRGLEEQFF. CDR3 nucleotide sequence: TGTGCCAGCTCCCTGGACAGGGGGCTGGAGGAGCAGTTCTTC. V usage is TRBV6-1 and J usage is TRBJ2-1; 11 positions match TRBD1. Germline CDR1 is MNHNS and CDR2 is SASEGT. Losses at the gene ends were 8 bases for V and 10 bases for J; bases not matched to a gene: 10. This CDR3 comprises 14 residues.

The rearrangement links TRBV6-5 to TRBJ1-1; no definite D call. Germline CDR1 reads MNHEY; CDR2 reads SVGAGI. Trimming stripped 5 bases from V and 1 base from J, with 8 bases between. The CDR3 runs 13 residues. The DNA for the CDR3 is TGTGCCAGCAGTGAATCGGGGAACACTGAAGCTTTCTTT. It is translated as CASSESGNTEAFF.

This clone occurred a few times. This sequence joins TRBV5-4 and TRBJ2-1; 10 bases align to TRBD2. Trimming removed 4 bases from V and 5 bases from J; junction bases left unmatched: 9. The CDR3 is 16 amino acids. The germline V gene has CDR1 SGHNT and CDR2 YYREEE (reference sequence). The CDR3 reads CASSTEGSGGNNEQFF. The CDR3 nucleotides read TGTGCCAGCAGCACCGAGGGTAGCGGGGGGAACAATGAGCAGTTCTTC.

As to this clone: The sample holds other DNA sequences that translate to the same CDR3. The CDR3 loop is CASSLGGGGTEAFF. CDR3 sequence (DNA): TGCGCCAGCAGCTTGGGGGGCGGGGGCACTGAAGCTTTCTTT. The chain employs TRBV5-1 and TRBJ1-1; tentative D call: TRBD1 (5 bases). The germline gives CDR1 SGHRS, CDR2 YFSETQ. Trimming shortened V by 0 bases and J by 4 bases, and 10 bases separated the two germline ends. The CDR3 is 14 residues long.

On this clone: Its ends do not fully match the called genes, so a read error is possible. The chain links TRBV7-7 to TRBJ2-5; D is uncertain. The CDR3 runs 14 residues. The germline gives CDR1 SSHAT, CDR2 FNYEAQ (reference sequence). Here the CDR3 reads CASSLGANGETQYF. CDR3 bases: TGTGCTAGCAGCTTAGGTGCGAATGGAGAGACCCAGTACTTC.